Only a few counts were recorded for the clone carrying this TCR beta chain. Its antigen is not known. Germline CDR1 and CDR2: SGHTA and FQGNSA. Trimming cost V 4 bases and J 5 bases, with 18 bases left between them. There are 15 residues in the CDR3. Generated by immunoSEQ multiplex PCR, the TCRdb table keeps only in-frame clones and is missing some. The top ten hold 2% to 2.5% of the sample, which has about 29,000 clones, approximately 83% seen once. Every one of the patients relapsed after autologous stem cell transplantation (brentuximab vedotin exposure was variable). From thawed PBMCs, CD4+ T cells were purified using magnetic negative selection. The data stem from a study of PD-1 blockade in classical Hodgkin lymphoma. Findings and limits, study-wide: TCR diversity at baseline was reported to be reduced in newly diagnosed patients relative to healthy donors. While CD8+ TCR diversity did not rise significantly by C4D1, CD4+ TCR diversity did. Baseline diversity was lower in partial responders and progressors than complete responders.

Here the sequenced sample was CD4+ T cells from blood, taken at baseline. This chain connects TRBV7-2 to TRBJ2-7, with D uncertain. This sequence was found in a human donor with classical Hodgkin lymphoma. This CDR3 reads CASSSALTSVDEQYF. For the CDR3, the DNA is TGTGCCAGCAGCTCCGCTCTTACTTCGGTCGACGAGCAGTACTTC.